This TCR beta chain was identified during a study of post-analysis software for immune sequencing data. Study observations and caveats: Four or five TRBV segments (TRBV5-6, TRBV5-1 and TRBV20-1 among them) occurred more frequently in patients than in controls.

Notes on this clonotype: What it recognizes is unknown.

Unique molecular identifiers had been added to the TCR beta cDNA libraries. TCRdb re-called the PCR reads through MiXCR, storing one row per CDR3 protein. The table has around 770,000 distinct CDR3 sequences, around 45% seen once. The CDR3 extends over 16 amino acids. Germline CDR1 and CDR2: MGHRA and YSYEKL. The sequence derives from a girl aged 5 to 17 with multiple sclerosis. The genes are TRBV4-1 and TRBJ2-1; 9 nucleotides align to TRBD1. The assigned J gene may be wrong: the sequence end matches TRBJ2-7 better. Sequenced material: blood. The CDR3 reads CASSQTGTGTYNEQYF. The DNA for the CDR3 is TGCGCCAGCAGCCAAACCGGGACAGGGACCTACAATGAGCAGTACTTC.